The clone carrying this T cell receptor (beta chain) has a handful of counts. Antigen specificity is unknown. Using immunoSEQ multiplex PCR, the repertoire was profiled, and TCRdb retains in-frame clones only, with some absent. The top ten hold over 9% of the sample, which has roughly 19,000 clones, more than 75% seen once. V lost 7 bases, J lost 2 bases, and 13 bases lay in between. Germline V gene lookup returns CDR1 MRHNA and CDR2 SNTAGT. This CDR3 comprises 14 residues. The sample originates from a study of T cells in localized non-small cell lung cancer. Study-wide points: Researchers found a median approximately 50 of the top 100 tumor clones in adjacent lung.

The rearrangement uses TRBV6-4 and TRBJ2-3, with D maybe TRBD2 (5 bases). The TCR originated in a man between 40 and 70 years old with stage II squamous cell lung carcinoma. The sample here was PBMCs, taken before any cancer treatment. The CDR3 DNA reads as TGTGCCAGCAAGAGGGAACAATACACAGATACGCAGTATTTT. It yields the protein CASKREQYTDTQYF.